This T cell receptor beta chain was sequenced during a study of shared clonotypes between healthy human individuals. Study at large: The plates for each donor numbered three CD4 naive, three CD4 memory, two CD8 naive and one CD8 memory.

Per germline, CDR1 SGHNT and CDR2 YYREEE (reference sequence). The CDR3 consists of 13 residues. J gave up 5 bases and V 0 bases, and 1 base lay outside the gene matches. Per the study methods: Quality scores were absent from the junction-only immunoSEQ sequences, so filtering differed. The repertoire was sequenced with immunoSEQ multiplex PCR; TCRdb's copy has only in-frame clones and lacks some. That table supplies the V and J calls and clone size; D and trimming were determined from the DNA. The sample holds approximately 1.5 million clones, approximately 98.5% seen once. This TCR was sampled from a young man in good health. The chain employs TRBV5-4 and TRBJ1-2, with 7 bases that match TRBD1. Input material: naive CD4+ T cells sorted from blood. The subset was: CD45RA+ positively selected. CDR3 amino acids: CASSLVRGYGYTF. CDR3 coding DNA: TGTGCCAGCAGCTTGGTCAGGGGGTATGGCTACACCTTC. Using reference TRBV5-4 and TRBJ1-2 for the parts outside the CDR3, the full variable domain is ETGVTQSPTHLIKTRGQQVTLRCSSQSGHNTVSWYQQALGQGPQFIFQYYREEENGRGNFPPRFSGLQFPNYSSELNVNALELDDSALYLCASSLVRGYGYTFGSGTRLTVV.